Shown below are 3 T cell receptor beta chains from a single sample sequenced in a study of regulatory T cells in long-lasting Graves disease. The TCR beta library used iRepertoire HTBI primers with Arm-PCR amplification of CDR3. TCRdb redid the calling of the multiplex PCR reads with MiXCR, one entry per CDR3 protein. The sample records about 340,000 distinct CDR3 sequences, around 20% being singletons. Time point indicated: persistent/refractory GD, antithyroid drugs over 5 years with positive TRAb. Isolated PBMC RNA provided the starting material for the TCR library. Sequenced here: peripheral blood mononuclear cells (PBMCs), sampled when the disease was refractory, from a patient treated with antithyroid drugs. Receptor source: a female donor with Graves disease.

This clonotype has ten or more counts. The rearrangement links TRBV7-2 to TRBJ2-7; the D gene is possibly TRBD1 (6 bases). The CDR3 has 15 residues. Trimming took off 5 bases at V and 2 bases at J, with 16 bases between the two ends. CDR1 and CDR2 from the germline V gene are SGHTA and FQGNSA. The CDR3 here is CASSQSGEPTYEQYF. The CDR3 DNA follows: TGTGCCAGCAGCCAGTCAGGGGAGCCAACCTACGAGCAGTACTTC.

This clonotype was seen many times. The chain is built from TRBV18 and TRBJ2-7; 7 bases are shared with TRBD2. CDR1 and CDR2 (germline): KGHSH, LQKENI. V trimming: 3 bases; J trimming: 0 bases; junction bases outside the gene matches: 5. The CDR3 has 15 amino acids. In nucleotides, the CDR3 is TGTGCCAGCTCACCGGCTAGCGGAAACTCCTACGAGCAGTACTTC. It codes for CASSPASGNSYEQYF.

The sample holds many counts of this clonotype. The rearrangement links TRBV6-5 to TRBJ2-5, with TRBD2 matching 8 bases. The V and J ends lost 2 bases and 4 bases, in that order; junction bases with no gene match: 15. Germline lookup yields CDR1 MNHEY and CDR2 SVGAGI. This CDR3 region has 18 residues. In DNA, the CDR3 is TGTGCCAGCAGTTACCCTCATACACCGACTAGCGCCACAGAGACCCAGTACTTC. Its translation: CASSYPHTPTSATETQYF.